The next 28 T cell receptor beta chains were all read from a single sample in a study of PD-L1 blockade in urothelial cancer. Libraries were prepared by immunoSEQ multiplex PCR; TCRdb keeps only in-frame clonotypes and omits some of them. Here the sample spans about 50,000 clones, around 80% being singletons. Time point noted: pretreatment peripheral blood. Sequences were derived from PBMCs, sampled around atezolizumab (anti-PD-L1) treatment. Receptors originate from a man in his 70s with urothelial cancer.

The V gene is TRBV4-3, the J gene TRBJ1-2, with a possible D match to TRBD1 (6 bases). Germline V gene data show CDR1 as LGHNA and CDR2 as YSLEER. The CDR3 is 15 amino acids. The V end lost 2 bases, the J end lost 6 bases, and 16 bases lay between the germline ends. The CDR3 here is CASSQNYRTDHGYTF. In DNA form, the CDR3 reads TGCGCCAGCAGCCAAAATTACCGGACAGATCATGGCTACACCTTC.

CDR3 in amino acids: CASSGWTSGNEQFF. The CDR3 region has the DNA TGTGCCAGCAGCGGATGGACTAGCGGCAATGAGCAGTTCTTC. The chain links TRBV5-6 to TRBJ2-1, with 10 nucleotides matching TRBD2. The CDR3 covers 14 residues. The germline gives CDR1 SGHDT, CDR2 YYEEEE. The V segment lost 4 bases and the J segment 6 bases; nucleotides outside the gene matches: 4.

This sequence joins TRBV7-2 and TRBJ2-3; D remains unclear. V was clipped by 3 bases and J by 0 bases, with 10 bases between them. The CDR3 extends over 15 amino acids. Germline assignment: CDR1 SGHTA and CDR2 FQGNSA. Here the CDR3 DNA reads TGTGCCAGCAGCTTCGGCGGAACCAGCACAGATACGCAGTATTTT. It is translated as CASSFGGTSTDTQYF. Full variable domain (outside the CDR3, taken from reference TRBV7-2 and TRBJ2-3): GAGVSQSPSNKVTEKGKDVELRCDPISGHTALYWYRQSLGQGLEFLIYFQGNSAPDKSGLPSDRFSAERTGGSVSTLTIQRTQQEDSAVYLCASSFGGTSTDTQYFGPGTRLTVL.

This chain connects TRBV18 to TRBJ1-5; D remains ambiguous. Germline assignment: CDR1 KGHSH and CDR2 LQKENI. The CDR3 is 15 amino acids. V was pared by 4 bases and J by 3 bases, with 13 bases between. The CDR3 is CASSLRADLNQPQHF. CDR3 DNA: TGTGCCAGCTCACTGAGGGCAGACCTCAATCAGCCCCAGCATTTT. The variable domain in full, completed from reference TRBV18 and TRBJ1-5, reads NAGVMQNPRHLVRRRGQEARLRCSPMKGHSHVYWYRQLPEEGLKFMVYLQKENIIDESGMPKERFSAEFPKEGPSILRIQQVVRGDSAAYFCASSLRADLNQPQHFGDGTRLSIL.

The DNA of the CDR3 is TGTGTCAGAAGCTACGGACAGGGGGCGGCTTTCTTT. Its protein is CVRSYGQGAAFF. The chain couples TRBV7-5 to TRBJ1-1; TRBD1, the table's D call, lacks a check against the DNA. TRBV7-5 is given as a pseudogene. This CDR3 has 12 amino acids.

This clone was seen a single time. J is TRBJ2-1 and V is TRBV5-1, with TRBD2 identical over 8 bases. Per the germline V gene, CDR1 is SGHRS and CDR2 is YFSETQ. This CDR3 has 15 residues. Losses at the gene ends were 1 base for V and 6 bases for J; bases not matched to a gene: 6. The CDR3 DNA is TGCGCCAGCAGCTTGTTGGCGGGAGGAGTCAATGAGCAGTTCTTC. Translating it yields CASSLLAGGVNEQFF.

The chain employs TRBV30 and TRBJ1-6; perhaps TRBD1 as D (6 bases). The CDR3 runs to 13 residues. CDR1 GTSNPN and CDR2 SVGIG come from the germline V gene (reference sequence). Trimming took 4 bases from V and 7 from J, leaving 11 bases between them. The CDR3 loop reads CAWTAQGNSPLHF. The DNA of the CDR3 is TGTGCCTGGACGGCACAGGGAAATTCACCCCTCCACTTT.

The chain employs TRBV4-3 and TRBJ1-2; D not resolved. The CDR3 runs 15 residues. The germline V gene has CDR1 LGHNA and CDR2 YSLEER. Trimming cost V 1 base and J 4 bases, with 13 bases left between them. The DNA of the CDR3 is TGCGCCAGCAGCCAAGGGTCGGGAACAGTCTATGGCTACACCTTC. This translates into CASSQGSGTVYGYTF.

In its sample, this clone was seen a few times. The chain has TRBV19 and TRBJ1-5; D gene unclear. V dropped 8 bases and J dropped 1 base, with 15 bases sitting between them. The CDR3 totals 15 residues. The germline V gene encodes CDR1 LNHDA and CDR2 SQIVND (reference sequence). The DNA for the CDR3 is TGTGCCAGTTCGAAGGAGGGCTCGAGCAATCAGCCCCAGCATTTT. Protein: CASSKEGSSNQPQHF.

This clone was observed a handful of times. The CDR3 DNA reads TGTGCCATCAGTGACCCTTCTAGAGCCCGTTCGGCCATCTCGGAGCAGTTCTTC. Protein product: CAISDPSRARSAISEQFF. The genes are TRBV10-3 and TRBJ2-1; D gene uncertain. This CDR3 spans 18 amino acids. With 3 bases removed from V and 10 bases from J, the gap between germline ends came to 28 bases. Germline assignment: CDR1 ENHRY and CDR2 SYGVKD.

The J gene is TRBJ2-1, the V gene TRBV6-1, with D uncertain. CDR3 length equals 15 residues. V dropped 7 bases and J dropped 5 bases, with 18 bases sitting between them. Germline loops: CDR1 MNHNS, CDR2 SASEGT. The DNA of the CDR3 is TGTGCCAGCACTAGAAAGATGAATAGTAACAATGAGCAGTTCTTC. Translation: CASTRKMNSNNEQFF.

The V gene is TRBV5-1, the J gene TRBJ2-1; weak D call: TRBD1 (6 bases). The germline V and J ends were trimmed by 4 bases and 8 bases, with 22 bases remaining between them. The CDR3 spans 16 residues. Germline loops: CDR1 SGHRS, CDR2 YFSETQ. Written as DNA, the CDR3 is TGCGCCAGCAGCGAGAGGACAGCAAAGGGTTTCGATGAGCAGTTCTTC. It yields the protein CASSERTAKGFDEQFF.

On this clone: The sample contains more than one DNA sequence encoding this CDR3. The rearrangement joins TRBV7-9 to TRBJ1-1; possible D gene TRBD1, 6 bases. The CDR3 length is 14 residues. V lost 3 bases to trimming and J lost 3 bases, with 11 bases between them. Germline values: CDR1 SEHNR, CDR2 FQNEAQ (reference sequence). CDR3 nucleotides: TGTGCCAGCAGCTTCAGGGGAGGGGACACTGAAGCTTTCTTT. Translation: CASSFRGGDTEAFF.

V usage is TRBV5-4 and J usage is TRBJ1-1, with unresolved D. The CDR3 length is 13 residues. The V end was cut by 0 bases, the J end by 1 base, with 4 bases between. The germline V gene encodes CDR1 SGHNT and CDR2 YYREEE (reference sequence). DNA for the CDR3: TGTGCCAGCAGCTTGGACAGGAACACTGAAGCTTTCTTT. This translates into CASSLDRNTEAFF.

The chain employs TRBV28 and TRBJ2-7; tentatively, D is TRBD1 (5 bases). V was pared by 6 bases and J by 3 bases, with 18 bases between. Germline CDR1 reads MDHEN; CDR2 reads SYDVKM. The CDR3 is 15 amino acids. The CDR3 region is CASSLPVDRYYEQYF. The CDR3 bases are TGTGCCAGCAGCCTACCCGTCGACAGATACTACGAGCAGTACTTC.

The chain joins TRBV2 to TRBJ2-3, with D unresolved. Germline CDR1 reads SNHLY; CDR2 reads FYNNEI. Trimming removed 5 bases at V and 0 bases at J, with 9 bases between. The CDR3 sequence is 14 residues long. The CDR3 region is CASSSTTSTDTQYF. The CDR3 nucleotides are TGTGCCAGCAGTAGTACCACTAGCACAGATACGCAGTATTTT.

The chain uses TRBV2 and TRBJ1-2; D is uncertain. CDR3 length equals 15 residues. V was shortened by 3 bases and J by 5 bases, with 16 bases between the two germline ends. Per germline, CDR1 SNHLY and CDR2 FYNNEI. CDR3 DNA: TGTGCCAGCAGTGAGGAAGTGACACTCCAATATGGCTACACCTTC. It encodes CASSEEVTLQYGYTF. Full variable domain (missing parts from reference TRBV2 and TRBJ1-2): EPEVTQTPSHQVTQMGQEVILRCVPISNHLYFYWYRQILGQKVEFLVSFYNNEISEKSEIFDDQFSVERPDGSNFTLKIRSTKLEDSAMYFCASSEEVTLQYGYTFGSGTRLTVV.

The CDR3 nucleotides read TGCGCCAGCAGCTTGCCCCTAGGAGGGTCCAATGAGCAGTTCTTC. This encodes CASSLPLGGSNEQFF. The chain carries TRBV5-1 and TRBJ2-1, with D possibly being TRBD2 (6 bases). Germline CDR1 and CDR2: SGHRS and YFSETQ. V shed 1 base and J shed 6 bases, with 14 bases lying between them. The CDR3 contains 15 residues.

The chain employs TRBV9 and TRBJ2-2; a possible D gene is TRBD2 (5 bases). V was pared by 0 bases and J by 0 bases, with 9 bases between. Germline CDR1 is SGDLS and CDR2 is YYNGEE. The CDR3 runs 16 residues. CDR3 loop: CASSVADGTNTGELFF. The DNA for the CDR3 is TGTGCCAGCAGCGTAGCGGACGGGACGAACACCGGGGAGCTGTTTTTT. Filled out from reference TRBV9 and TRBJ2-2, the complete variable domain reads DSGVTQTPKHLITATGQRVTLRCSPRSGDLSVYWYQQSLDQGLQFLIQYYNGEERAKGNILERFSAQQFPDLHSELNLSSLELGDSALYFCASSVADGTNTGELFFGEGSRLTVL.

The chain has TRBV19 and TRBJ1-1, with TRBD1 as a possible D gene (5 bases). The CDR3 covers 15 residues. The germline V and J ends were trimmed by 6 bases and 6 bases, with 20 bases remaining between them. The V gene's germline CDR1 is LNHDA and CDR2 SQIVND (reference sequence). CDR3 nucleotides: TGTGCCAGTAGGACGAGGTGGGCAGGGTTCTCTGAAGCTTTCTTT. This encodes CASRTRWAGFSEAFF. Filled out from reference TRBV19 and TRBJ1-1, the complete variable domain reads DGGITQSPKYLFRKEGQNVTLSCEQNLNHDAMYWYRQDPGQGLRLIYYSQIVNDFQKGDIAEGYSVSREKKESFPLTVTSAQKNPTAFYLCASRTRWAGFSEAFFGQGTRLTVV.

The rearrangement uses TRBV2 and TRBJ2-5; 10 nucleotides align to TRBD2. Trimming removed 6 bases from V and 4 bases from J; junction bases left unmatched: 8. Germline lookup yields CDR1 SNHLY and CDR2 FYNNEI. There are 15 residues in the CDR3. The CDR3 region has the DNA TGTGCCAGCAGGATGGGTAGCGGGAGGTCAGAGACCCAGTACTTC. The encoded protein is CASRMGSGRSETQYF.

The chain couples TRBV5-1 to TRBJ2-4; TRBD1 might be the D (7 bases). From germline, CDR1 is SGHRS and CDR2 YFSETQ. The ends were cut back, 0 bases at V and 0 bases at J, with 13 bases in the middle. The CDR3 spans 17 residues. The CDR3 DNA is TGCGCCAGCAGCTTGGGACAGGGAGGTCTAGCCAAAAACATTCAGTACTTC. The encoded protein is CASSLGQGGLAKNIQYF. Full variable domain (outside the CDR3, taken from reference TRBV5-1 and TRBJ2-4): KAGVTQTPRYLIKTRGQQVTLSCSPISGHRSVSWYQQTPGQGLQFLFEYFSETQRNKGNFPGRFSGRQFSNSRSEMNVSTLELGDSALYLCASSLGQGGLAKNIQYFGAGTRLSVL.

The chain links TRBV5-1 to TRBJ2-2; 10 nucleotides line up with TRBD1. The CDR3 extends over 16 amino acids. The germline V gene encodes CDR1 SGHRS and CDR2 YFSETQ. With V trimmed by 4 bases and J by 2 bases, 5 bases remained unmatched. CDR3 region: CASSPGTGANTGELFF. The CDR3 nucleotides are TGCGCCAGCAGCCCTGGGACAGGGGCTAACACCGGGGAGCTGTTTTTT.

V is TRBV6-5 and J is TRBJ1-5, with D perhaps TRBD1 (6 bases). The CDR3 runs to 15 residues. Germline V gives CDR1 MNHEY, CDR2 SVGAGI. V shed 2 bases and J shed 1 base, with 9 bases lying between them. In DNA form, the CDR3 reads TGTGCCAGCAGTTACACAGGGTCAAGCAATCAGCCCCAGCATTTT. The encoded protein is CASSYTGSSNQPQHF.

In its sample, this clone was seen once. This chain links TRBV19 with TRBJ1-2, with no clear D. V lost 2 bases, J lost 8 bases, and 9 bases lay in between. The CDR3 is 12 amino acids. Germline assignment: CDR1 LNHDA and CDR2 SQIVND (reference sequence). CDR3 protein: CASSIRGSGYTF. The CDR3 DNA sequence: TGTGCCAGTAGTATAAGAGGGAGCGGCTACACCTTC.

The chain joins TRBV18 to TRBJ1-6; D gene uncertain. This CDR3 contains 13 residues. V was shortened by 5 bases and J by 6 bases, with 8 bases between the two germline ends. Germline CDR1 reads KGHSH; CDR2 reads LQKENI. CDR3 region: CASSAEGNSPLHF. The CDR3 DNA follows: TGTGCCAGCTCAGCGGAGGGTAATTCACCCCTCCACTTT.

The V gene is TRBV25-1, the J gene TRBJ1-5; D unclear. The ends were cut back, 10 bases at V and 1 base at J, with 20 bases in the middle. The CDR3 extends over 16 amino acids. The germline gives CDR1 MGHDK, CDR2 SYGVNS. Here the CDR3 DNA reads TGTGCCAAAACCCGAGAGTCCACGGGGAGCAATCAGCCCCAGCATTTT. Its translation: CAKTRESTGSNQPQHF.

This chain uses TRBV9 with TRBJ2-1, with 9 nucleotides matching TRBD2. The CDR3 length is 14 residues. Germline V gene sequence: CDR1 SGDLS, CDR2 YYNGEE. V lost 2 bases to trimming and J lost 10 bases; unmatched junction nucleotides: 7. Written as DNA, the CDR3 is TGTGCCAGCAGCGTGGCTAGCGGGACAATGGAGCAGTTCTTC. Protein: CASSVASGTMEQFF.